Listed below are T cell receptor beta chains from one sample, sequenced in a study of cytomegalovirus exposure and HLA in healthy donors. Libraries were prepared by immunoSEQ multiplex PCR; TCRdb keeps only in-frame clonotypes and omits some of them. The data contain about 60,000 clones, 90% to 97% of them seen just once; the ten biggest clones take up approximately 0.91%. Specimen: PBMCs. The origin of the receptors is a man between 18 and 29 years old in good health and CMV-seronegative. Both conserved end residues are part of each CDR3. The listing skips clone size in some rows; elsewhere it reads once, few, many or a size class.

j_call v_call clone_size cdr3_aa
TRBJ2-2 TRBV21-1 NA CARPLYRGNTGELFF
TRBJ1-2 TRBV27 NA CASSLYRLNYGYTF
TRBJ2-3 TRBV10-2 NA CASRPMRGRRESADTQYF
TRBJ2-1 TRBV28 once CASRSYNEQFF
TRBJ2-7 TRBV27 NA CASSSGDEQYF
TRBJ2-1 TRBV27 NA CASRLYNEQFF
TRBJ2-1 TRBV5-1 NA CASSLESGSRLDEQFF
TRBJ2-1 TRBV7-8 NA CASSYSGGSSYNEQFF
TRBJ2-7 TRBV4-1 once CASRPVAGRSYEQYF
NA TRBV4-3 NA CASSQTPGLRGEQYF
TRBJ2-2 TRBV4-1 NA CASSQTGQGTGELFF
TRBJ2-1 TRBV10-2 once CASTIVNPSSYNEQFF
TRBJ2-7 TRBV7-2 NA CASSQRQGPIYEQYF
TRBJ2-7 TRBV5-1 NA CASSTGQNSLGEQYF
TRBJ2-3 TRBV7-2 NA CASSSAGSTDTQYF
TRBJ2-7 TRBV6-6 NA CASSWLSYEQYF
TRBJ2-5 TRBV7-2 NA CASSRIRDIGDQETQYF
TRBJ1-4 TRBV5-1 NA CASSLGTRGIHEKLFF
TRBJ1-2 TRBV27 NA CASSLQGPSYGYTF
TRBJ2-3 TRBV7-2 NA CASSLVYGRAYSNTQYF
TRBJ2-3 TRBV28 NA CASSSSREGGTDTQYF
TRBJ2-7 TRBV28 NA CASSLRRGPEQYF
TRBJ1-5 TRBV2 NA CASSSNSNQLQHF
TRBJ2-1 TRBV7-9 NA CASSRHTSGRDNEQFF
TRBJ2-1 TRBV20-1 NA CSAPSSTEQFF
TRBJ1-5 TRBV7-2 NA CASSLDAGGQPQHF
TRBJ1-1 TRBV30 NA CLLWQGAWTEAFF
TRBJ2-1 TRBV7-9 NA CASSNPGTSANNEQFF
TRBJ2-1 TRBV7-9 NA CASSLVVSSGRHEQFF
TRBJ1-2 TRBV9 NA CASSVGLGGHTGYTF
TRBJ2-7 TRBV6-5 NA CASSQSRSGAYEQYF
TRBJ1-2 TRBV5-1 NA CASSPRRTGANYGYTF
TRBJ2-1 TRBV28 NA CASSRSSEQFF
TRBJ1-4 TRBV15 NA CATSPSGEKLFF
TRBJ2-7 TRBV19 NA CASSISVTRFYEQYF
TRBJ2-1 TRBV6-5 NA CASSHGLAIGEQFF
TRBJ2-5 TRBV2 NA CATSTGGWETQYF
TRBJ2-7 TRBV19 few CASSIGGEQYF
TRBJ1-2 TRBV7-9 NA CASSFGQGFRGYGYTF
TRBJ2-5 TRBV4-1 NA CASSQVPGPVATQYF
TRBJ1-1 TRBV6-4 NA CASSSSENTEAFF